The 21 T cell receptor beta chains presented below share a single source sample, sequenced in a study of regulatory T cells in long-lasting Graves disease (dated by TCRdb to the early 2020s). Libraries were constructed by multiplex PCR. The reads were generated on an Illumina HiSeq 4000. TCR beta libraries were built with iRepertoire HTBI primers and Arm-PCR amplification of CDR3 regions. TCRdb applied fastp at Q25 and MiXCR to the public reads, then kept only in-frame beta chains. Every CDR3 protein is listed once, alongside the most common genes and DNA of its rows. Across this sample there are about 350,000 distinct CDR3 sequences, with 16% seen only once. About 32% of the sample goes to the ten largest clones. This specimen's time point label, interpreted: newly diagnosed GD, antithyroid drugs for less than 3 months. For both TCR sequencing and RNA sequencing, RNA was extracted from PBMCs using TRIzol.

Separately, the same data were catalogued under a study of T cells in Graves' hyperthyroidism and ophthalmopathy.

The input for sequencing was peripheral blood mononuclear cells (PBMCs), taken at new diagnosis, from a patient treated with antithyroid drugs. These TCRs come from a man aged 40-49 years with Graves disease. Donor details come from another sample of the same person, matched by shared clones.

Regarding this clonotype: A much larger clone is a single base away; this may be a read error. The chain links TRBV6-1 to TRBJ2-7; D might be TRBD2 (5 bases). Trimming cost V 6 bases and J 2 bases, with 17 bases left between them. Germline CDR1 MNHNS, CDR2 SASEGT. This CDR3 is 15 amino acids long. CDR3 coding DNA: TGTGCCAGCAGCCAAGATCGGGCTAGCACCTACGAGCAGTACTTC. This codes for CASSQDRASTYEQYF.

This clonotype was seen ten or more times. V is TRBV29-1 and J is TRBJ1-2, with D possibly being TRBD1 (6 bases). The CDR3 is 13 residues long. Germline V gives CDR1 SQVTM, CDR2 ANQGSEA. Trimming removed 1 base from V and 7 bases from J, with 13 bases in between. The CDR3 protein is CSVEVGGGSGYTF. CDR3 sequence (DNA): TGCAGCGTTGAAGTAGGAGGGGGAAGTGGCTACACCTTC.

This clonotype came up a few times. The V and J genes are TRBV5-1 and TRBJ2-2; D could derive from TRBD1 or TRBD2 (5 bases each). V dropped 5 bases and J dropped 0 bases, with 14 bases sitting between them. This CDR3 has 16 amino acids. The germline CDR1 and CDR2 sequences are SGHRS and YFSETQ. Here the CDR3 reads CASSWSGTANTGELFF. DNA of the CDR3: TGCGCCAGCAGTTGGTCCGGGACGGCGAACACCGGGGAGCTGTTTTTT.

In this sample, this clonotype turned up many times. CDR3 DNA: TGCGCCAGCAGCTGGGAGGGCCGCGGCACTGAAGCTTTCTTT. Translated, it gives CASSWEGRGTEAFF. The rearrangement links TRBV5-1 to TRBJ1-1; D is unresolved. CDR3 size: 14 residues. Germline V gene sequence: CDR1 SGHRS, CDR2 YFSETQ. V lost 3 bases and J lost 4, with 13 bases in between.

This clonotype was detected many times. This CDR3 reads CASSLMGAVTDTQYF. CDR3 in DNA: TGTGCCAGCAGCTTAATGGGGGCTGTCACAGATACGCAGTATTTT. This sequence joins TRBV7-3 and TRBJ2-3; TRBD1 might be the D (6 bases). In germline, CDR1 is SGHTA, CDR2 FQGTGA. Trimming cost V 1 base and J 2 bases, with 10 bases left between them. This CDR3 region has 15 residues.

In this sample, this clonotype turned up many times. This chain uses TRBV5-1 with TRBJ1-1; D gene ambiguous. The CDR3 has 14 residues. V was clipped by 1 base and J by 7 bases, with 14 bases between them. From germline, CDR1 is SGHRS and CDR2 YFSETQ. The CDR3 sequence: CASSLYSPADEAFF. As DNA, the CDR3 is TGCGCCAGCAGCTTGTACAGCCCGGCTGATGAAGCTTTCTTT.

This clonotype was counted between two and nine times. One base away lies a much larger clone, so this may be a sequencing read error. J is TRBJ1-5 and V is TRBV24-1, with D perhaps matching TRBD1 (6 bases). Gene TRBJ2-3 matches the end of the DNA better, so the J call may be wrong. Germline V gives CDR1 KGHDR, CDR2 SFDVKD. This CDR3 spans 18 amino acids. The CDR3 loop is CATSDLIFPGGGNQPQYF. The CDR3 DNA is TGTGCCACCAGTGATTTGATTTTCCCTGGGGGCGGCAATCAGCCCCAGTATTTT.

The sample holds many counts of this clonotype. The genes are TRBV11-2 and TRBJ2-2; a possible D gene is TRBD2 (5 bases). With 3 bases removed from V and 4 bases from J, the gap between germline ends came to 9 bases. CDR3 length equals 14 residues. Germline values: CDR1 SGHAT, CDR2 FQNNGV. The CDR3 region is CASSFGVGTGELFF. CDR3 sequence (DNA): TGTGCCAGCAGCTTCGGGGTCGGCACCGGGGAGCTGTTTTTT.

This clonotype was recorded at least ten times. The rearrangement joins TRBV2 to TRBJ2-2, with D possibly being TRBD2 (6 bases). CDR1 is SNHLY, CDR2 FYNNEI, per germline. CDR3 length equals 14 residues. The ends were cut back, 7 bases at V and 3 bases at J, with 12 bases in the middle. The CDR3 DNA sequence: TGTGCCAGCACCCGGGACTCCTACACCGGGGAGCTGTTTTTT. It yields the protein CASTRDSYTGELFF.

This clonotype has a count of ten or more. The chain has TRBV20-1 and TRBJ2-5; 7 positions agree with TRBD2. V shed 6 bases, J shed 0 bases, and the junction held 1 base outside the gene matches. The CDR3 sequence is 12 residues long. Germline-derived CDR1 and CDR2 are DFQATT and SNEGSKA (reference sequence). The CDR3 loop is CSAAGDQETQYF. In DNA form, the CDR3 reads TGCAGTGCGGCGGGAGACCAAGAGACCCAGTACTTC.

A single count supports this clonotype. One base away lies a much larger clone, so this may be a sequencing read error. The genes are TRBV4-1 and TRBJ2-5; possibly TRBD1 for D (5 bases). This CDR3 is built from 18 residues. V was cut by 3 bases and J by 3 bases, with 23 bases left in between. Per the germline V gene, CDR1 is MGHRA and CDR2 is YSYEKL. The CDR3 loop is CASSQSLGARRWKETQYF. The CDR3 DNA reads as TGCGCCAGCAGCCAGTCGCTTGGGGCTAGGCGGTGGAAAGAGACCCAGTACTTC.

The table lists this clonotype with many counts. This chain links TRBV28 with TRBJ2-5; 11 positions agree with TRBD2. The CDR3 runs 16 residues. Germline V gene data show CDR1 as MDHEN and CDR2 as SYDVKM. V lost 8 bases, J lost 4 bases, and 12 bases stayed unmatched. CDR3 in DNA: TGTGCCAGCGGTGGTAGCGGGGGGGCCCGGGGAGAGACCCAGTACTTC. Amino acids: CASGGSGGARGETQYF.

In this sample, this clonotype turned up many times. The V gene is TRBV12-3 or TRBV12-4, the J gene TRBJ1-6, with 7 bases fitting TRBD1. The CDR3 has 15 residues. V was clipped by 2 bases and J by 5 bases; unmatched bases: 3. The CDR3 bases are TGTGCCAGCAGTTTATTCGGACAGGATAATTCACCCCTCCACTTT. Amino acids: CASSLFGQDNSPLHF.

The rearrangement links TRBV15 to TRBJ2-1; D not certain. Trimming took 2 bases from V and 0 from J, leaving 11 bases between them. Germline V CDR1 and CDR2: LNHNV, YYDKDF (reference sequence). This CDR3 is built from 16 residues. The CDR3, as DNA: TGTGCCACCAGCAGACGGACCGGCAGCTCCTACAATGAGCAGTTCTTC. It codes for CATSRRTGSSYNEQFF.

About this clonotype: This is likely an artifact of a read error, given a far larger clone one base away. The chain employs TRBV11-2 and TRBJ2-5, with D possibly being TRBD2 (6 bases). There are 14 residues in the CDR3. Germline V gives CDR1 SGHAT, CDR2 FQNNGV. Trimming left V 3 bases short and J 4 bases short, with 12 bases between. The CDR3 sequence: CASSLGLNPETQYF. For the CDR3, the DNA is TGTGCCAGCAGCTTGGGACTGAACCCAGAGACCCAGTACTTC. The variable domain in full, with the rest retrieved from reference TRBV11-2 and TRBJ2-5, is EAGVAQSPRYKIIEKRQSVAFWCNPISGHATLYWYQQILGQGPKLLIQFQNNGVVDDSQLPKDRFSAERLKGVDSTLKIQPAKLEDSAVYLCASSLGLNPETQYFGPGTRLLVL.

This chain uses TRBV7-3 with TRBJ2-1; 11 bases are a match to TRBD2. In germline, CDR1 is SGHTA, CDR2 FQGTGA. J lost 5 bases, V lost 7 bases, and 4 bases had no gene match. This CDR3 is 14 amino acids long. CDR3 amino acids: CASTSSGGDNEQFF. DNA of the CDR3: TGTGCCAGCACTAGTAGCGGGGGGGACAATGAGCAGTTCTTC.

There are a few counts of this clonotype. No conserved phenylalanine or tryptophan ends this CDR3, so it is likely a read error. V gene TRBV7-6 combines with J gene TRBJ2-2; perhaps TRBD1 as D (6 bases). The CDR3 has 16 residues. Germline loops: CDR1 SGHVS, CDR2 FNYEAQ. V was pared by 0 bases and J by 0 bases, with 8 bases between. CDR3 bases: TGTGCCAGCAGCTTAGCTTACAGGGCGAACACCGGGGAGCTGTTTTCT. Protein product: CASSLAYRANTGELFS.

The rearrangement uses TRBV28 and TRBJ1-4, with D perhaps TRBD1 (5 bases). CDR3 length: 15 amino acids. Germline V gene data show CDR1 as MDHEN and CDR2 as SYDVKM. V gave up 6 bases and J gave up 7 bases, with 18 bases separating them. CDR3 in DNA: TGTGCCAGCAGAAAGTGGGGCAGGGTTGGTGAAAAACTGTTTTTT. This sequence encodes CASRKWGRVGEKLFF.

This clonotype showed up many times. The CDR3 DNA sequence: TGCGCCAGCAGCTTGGACGTTAGCGGGGGAACCGGGGAGCTGTTTTTT. Protein: CASSLDVSGGTGELFF. The chain employs TRBV5-1 and TRBJ2-2, with TRBD2 matching 9 bases. The CDR3 sequence is 16 residues long. Looked up from germline, CDR1 is SGHRS and CDR2 is YFSETQ. V lost 0 bases, J lost 5 bases, and 5 bases stayed unmatched.

J is TRBJ2-7 and V is TRBV15; D is unclear. Germline-derived CDR1 and CDR2 are LNHNV and YYDKDF (reference sequence). Trimming took off 3 bases at V and 5 bases at J, with 11 bases between the two ends. CDR3 length: 13 residues. The CDR3 here is CATSRGGRHEQYF. The CDR3 region has the DNA TGTGCCACCAGCAGGGGTGGTCGTCACGAGCAGTACTTC.

The gene calls are TRBV13 and TRBJ1-6; TRBD1 aligns across 7 bases. Germline V gene sequence: CDR1 PRHDT, CDR2 FYEKMQ (reference sequence). J lost 8 bases, V lost 4 bases, and 8 bases had no gene match. The CDR3 consists of 15 residues. DNA of the CDR3: TGTGCCAGCAGCTCCCGCAGGGGGATTTATTCACCCCTCCACTTT. Its translation: CASSSRRGIYSPLHF.